This T cell receptor (beta chain) was obtained from a study of cytomegalovirus exposure and HLA in healthy donors. Study-level findings and limits: Trimming of TCR beta V- and J-genes showed a link, identified in a later analysis, to a missense DCLRE1C variant. Later analysis reportedly placed an Asian-associated ancestry cluster below the roughly 700-donor mean in N-insertions. Analyses of presence and absence presupposed an approximately uniform sequencing depth across donors.

Primers: 60 Vbeta forward and 13 Jbeta reverse. Sequencing used immunoSEQ multiplex PCR; TCRdb keeps in-frame clones, though not all of them. This repertoire shows 95,000 to 120,000 clones, approximately 69% found once; its top ten account for more than 3.5%. Per germline, CDR1 ENHRY and CDR2 SYGVKD. The CDR3 length is 11 residues. Samples came from healthy bone marrow donors. In the case of this clone: Its antigen remains unknown.

The clonotype was recovered from a woman in her forties in good health and CMV-seropositive. The sample consisted of PBMCs. The V and J genes are TRBV10-3 and TRBJ2-5, with 8 positions matching TRBD2. Gene TRBJ2-7 matches the end of the DNA better, so the J call may be wrong. In nucleotides, the CDR3 is TGTGCCACTTTAGCGGGGTACGAGCAGTACTTC. Residues: CATLAGYEQYF.